What follows are 5 T cell receptor beta chains derived from one specimen sequenced in a study of breast tumors, draining lymph nodes, adjacent tissues. The lymph nodes were axillary draining lymph nodes from breast cancer patients. TCRdb re-called the multiplex PCR reads through MiXCR, storing one row per CDR3 protein. The top ten clones hold around 2.3% of a sample with about 140,000 distinct CDR3 sequences, 30% to 35% of them seen once. The sequenced material came from axillary lymph node tissue. The receptor source for this set is a female donor with breast cancer. Some clones in this sample may be carry-over from other donors' samples.

This clonotype was seen ten or more times. The gene calls are TRBV7-2 and TRBJ2-5, with D unclear. V was pared by 1 base and J by 1 base, with 7 bases between. CDR1 and CDR2 (germline): SGHTA, FQGNSA. The CDR3 sequence is 14 residues long. CDR3 residues: CASSLVPFQETQYF. For the CDR3, the DNA is TGTGCCAGCAGCTTAGTCCCCTTCCAAGAGACCCAGTACTTC.

CDR3 in DNA: TGTGCCAGCAGTCGGTTCGGGGGTGGTCAGCCCCAGCATTTT. It translates to CASSRFGGGQPQHF. The V and J genes are TRBV6-2 or TRBV6-3 and TRBJ1-5, with D maybe TRBD1 (5 bases). CDR1 MNHEY and CDR2 SVGEGT come from the germline V gene. V lost 5 bases to trimming and J lost 6 bases, with 14 bases between them. The CDR3 consists of 14 residues.

The table lists this clonotype with many counts. The chain employs TRBV27 and TRBJ1-6, with D possibly matching TRBD1 (6 bases). CDR1 and CDR2 from the germline V gene are MNHEY and SMNVEV (reference sequence). Trimming shortened V by 6 bases and J by 7 bases, and 13 bases separated the two germline ends. The CDR3 spans 14 residues. Here the CDR3 DNA reads TGTGCCAGCAGCCCTGACAGGCTGAATTCACCCCTCCACTTT. It is translated as CASSPDRLNSPLHF.

This clonotype was observed a single time. A much bigger clone sits one base away, suggesting this may be a read error. The chain uses TRBV3-1 and TRBJ2-1; the match to TRBD1 covers 7 bases. V shed 5 bases and J 12 bases; nucleotides not matched to a gene: 16. The CDR3 is 15 amino acids. Germline CDR1 reads LGHDT; CDR2 reads YNNKEL (reference sequence). The CDR3 DNA reads TGTGCCAGCAGCTACAGGGGATGGGGAAGTGATGGGCAGTTCTTC. Its translation: CASSYRGWGSDGQFF.

For this clonotype: This clone may be a read error of a much larger clone one base away. CDR3 DNA sequence: TGTGCCAGCAGTCCTAGCGGGGGTCATTACAATGAGCAGTTCTTC. This gives the protein CASSPSGGHYNEQFF. This rearrangement joins TRBV6-6 to TRBJ2-1; 10 bases align to TRBD2. This CDR3 is 15 amino acids long. The V gene's germline CDR1 is MNHNY and CDR2 SVGAGI (reference sequence). V lost 5 bases and J lost 4; bases outside the gene matches: 5.